This T cell receptor (beta chain) originates from a study of blood T cell repertoires in COVID-19 (dated by TCRdb to between 2020 and 2021). Notes on the research overall: Collaborator samples came from the United States, Italy and Spain and covered acute and convalescent phases of COVID-19. Where HLA class I and class II types were available, the types were taken from metadata supplied by the sample provider, not from assay-based typing. The repertoires were made available in a free public database intended to serve as a resource for research on the immune response to SARS-CoV-2. Subjects who had been exposed to COVID-19, were actively infected with it, or had recovered from it provided the deeply sampled blood TCRbeta repertoires that made up the dataset. Samples were obtained from the ongoing ImmuneRACE study (first 160 participants) and from about 1,300 subjects provided by 6 global collaborators. The prospective study material was composed of cDNA or gDNA derived from T cells, B-cell-depleted T cells, or PBMCs. Sample metadata almost always included a de-identified subject ID, COVID-19 status, age in years and sex. On the study overall, not on this receptor specifically: The amount of clinical and demographic metadata varied by source and participant and was provided uncurated.

Whole blood was collected in K2EDTA tubes by collaborating institutions according to the institutions' own protocols. For TCRbeta analysis, collaborators shipped samples in one of three forms: frozen whole blood, isolated PBMCs, or DNA extracted from either of those sample types. TCRbeta CDR3 regions were amplified from genomic DNA by means of the immunoSEQ Assay, a bias-controlled multiplex PCR. The original methods were these. The number of nucleated cells in each sample was estimated by amplification of reference gene primers within the assay. To quantify the absolute abundance of each unique TCRbeta CDR3 rearrangement, sequence reads were collapsed and filtered. For each sample, productive Simpson clonality was calculated by taking the square root of Simpson's diversity index across productive rearrangements. TCRdb's version of the immuneACCESS table is confined to in-frame rearrangements and falls short of the full clone set. An unresolved V gene accounts for under half of the shortfall where checked; the remainder is of unknown origin. Clone size and V and J calls were adopted from that table, with D and trimming inferred from the DNA. The table for this sample lists 100,000 to 150,000 clones; approximately 81% of them were counted only once. The top ten constitute more than 5.5% of the sample.

Of note for this clone: It has no known antigen specificity. The sample holds no much larger clone one base away, and base qualities are not on file.

Trimming removed 3 bases from V and 4 bases from J, leaving 12 bases between the germline ends. The germline V gene (reference sequence) sets CDR1 to LNHDA and CDR2 to SQIVND. The CDR3 covers 14 residues, taking in both the cysteine and the phenylalanine. The retained sequence is limited to the CDR3, 42 bases, with the frame set at the first base. The clonotype originates from a man in his 60s with acute or convalescent COVID-19. The chain joins TRBV19 to TRBJ1-2; a tentative D match to TRBD1 spans 6 bases. The sequencing input was peripheral blood. The DNA sequence reads TGTGCCAGTAGTATTGAACAGGGTACCTATGGCTACACCTTC. Translated, it reads CASSIEQGTYGYTF.